This T cell receptor beta chain was recorded in a study of shared clonotypes between healthy human individuals. For the study at large: CD8 memory received one plate per donor, CD8 naive two, CD4 memory three and CD4 naive three.

Sequenced by immunoSEQ multiplex PCR; TCRdb stores in-frame clones only, minus some. The table includes about 2 million clones, 85% to 95% detected once. CDR3 length: 16 amino acids. Per the germline V gene, CDR1 is MNHNY and CDR2 is SVGAGI (reference sequence). Trimming took off 0 bases at V and 0 bases at J, with 12 bases between the two ends. The chain is built from TRBV6-6 and TRBJ2-7; D is unresolved. This TCR was recovered from a man aged 18 to 35 in good health. The specimen sequenced was naive CD4+ T cells sorted from blood. Regarding subset: CD45RA+ positively selected. CDR3 protein: CASSYSARSSSYEQYF. The DNA for the CDR3 is TGTGCCAGCAGTTACTCTGCACGATCAAGCTCCTACGAGCAGTACTTC.